These T cell receptor beta chains were read from a single sample in a study of blood T cells in healthy people across ages. One entry per CDR3 protein results from TCRdb running MiXCR on the 5' RACE reads. This sample yields approximately 400,000 distinct CDR3 sequences, of which approximately 47% are seen a single time; around 49% belongs to the top ten. What was sequenced was blood. Every receptor here comes from a man aged 55-75 years in good health. Both conserved end residues are part of each CDR3. D genes are given only for firm matches. The size entry is marked missing in some rows and otherwise reads once, few, many or a size class.

TGCAGCGTTGAGGCAGGGACCAAAAACATTCAGTACTTC	CSVEAGTKNIQYF	NA	NA	TRBV29-1	TRBJ2-4
TGCAGCGTTGGCCAACCAACAGAGATAGGCTACACCTTC	CSVGQPTEIGYTF	NA	NA	TRBV29-1	TRBJ1-2
TGTGCCAGCAGCCAAGGGGAGAGGAGCTCCTACAATGAGCAGTTCTTC	CASSQGERSSYNEQFF	few	NA	TRBV4-2	TRBJ2-1
TGCAGCGTTGAAGAGGATCGGGGGAACACTGAAGCTTTCTTT	CSVEEDRGNTEAFF	NA	NA	TRBV29-1	TRBJ1-1
TGTGCCAGCAGCCAAGATGGGACCTTAAGAGGAGATACGCAGTATTTT	CASSQDGTLRGDTQYF	once	NA	TRBV3-1	TRBJ2-3
TGTGCCAGCTCACCGGGACGGGGCCTTGAGCAGTTCTTC	CASSPGRGLEQFF	once	NA	TRBV18	TRBJ2-1
TGTGCCAGCAGCCCTAGTAGGGACGGTTATCGGGGCTACACCTTC	CASSPSRDGYRGYTF	few	NA	TRBV5-4	TRBJ1-2
TGTGCCAGCAGCCAATGGGGCAGGACCACTGAAGCTTTCTTT	CASSQWGRTTEAFF	NA	NA	TRBV14	TRBJ1-1
TGCAGCCTCGGGACAGTACAAGAGACCCAGTACTTC	CSLGTVQETQYF	NA	TRBD1	TRBV29-1	TRBJ2-5
TGTGCCACCGACGGGGGGGAATACAATGAGCAGTTCTTC	CATDGGEYNEQFF	NA	TRBD2	TRBV6-2/TRBV6-3	TRBJ2-1
TGTGCCAGCAGGGGGACTATGTACAATGAGCAGTTCTTC	CASRGTMYNEQFF	NA	TRBD2	TRBV6-5	TRBJ2-1
TGTGCCAGCAGTTTGCACGGGGACAGCCCACCAACTCACTACACCTTC	CASSLHGDSPPTHYTF	NA	TRBD1	TRBV28	TRBJ1-2
TGTGCCAGCAGCCTCGACAGGTCCGAGACCCAGTACTTC	CASSLDRSETQYF	few	NA	TRBV7-9	TRBJ2-5
TGTGCCTGGAGTCCCACCCGTCTCACAGATACGCAGTATTTT	CAWSPTRLTDTQYF	NA	NA	TRBV30	TRBJ2-3
TGCAGCGTTGATCTCGTTAGGGCTAGCACAGATACGCAGTATTTT	CSVDLVRASTDTQYF	NA	NA	TRBV29-1	TRBJ2-3
TGCAGCGTCCGACAGACAAATCAGCCCCAGCATTTT	CSVRQTNQPQHF	NA	NA	TRBV29-1	TRBJ1-5
TGCAGTGCTTTTGACGGGACTAGTGACGGGACCCAGTACTTC	CSAFDGTSDGTQYF	NA	TRBD2	TRBV20-1	TRBJ2-5
TGCGCCAGCAGCCCCGGGACATATAATCAGCCCCAGCATTTT	CASSPGTYNQPQHF	few	NA	TRBV5-1	TRBJ1-5
TGCAGCGTTCTGGACGGGAGCTCCTACAATGAGCAGTACTTC	CSVLDGSSYNEQYF	NA	NA	TRBV29-1	TRBJ2-7
TGTGCCAGCAGTGGGGGTCGGACTAGCGGTAACAATGAGCAGTACTTC	CASSGGRTSGNNEQYF	few	TRBD2	TRBV6-2/TRBV6-3	TRBJ2-7
TGTGCCAGCACCCCCTCCCCAGCGGGGTGGGCAGATACGCAGTATTTT	CASTPSPAGWADTQYF	NA	TRBD2	TRBV27	TRBJ2-3
TGCGCCAGCAGGGGTACAGGGGGCGTAGGGGACACTGAAGCTTTCTTT	CASRGTGGVGDTEAFF	NA	TRBD1	TRBV5-1	TRBJ1-1
TGCAGTGCGAAAGTAGGGACTAGCGGGAGAAACGAGCAGTACTTC	CSAKVGTSGRNEQYF	NA	TRBD2	TRBV20-1	TRBJ2-7
TGTGCCAGCAGTCCCGGGACAGTGGGTCAGCCCCAGCATTTT	CASSPGTVGQPQHF	NA	TRBD1	TRBV6-2/TRBV6-3	TRBJ1-5
TGTGCCAGTAGTATCCGGGTTTCCTACGAGCAGTACTTC	CASSIRVSYEQYF	few	NA	TRBV19	TRBJ2-7
TGTGCCAGCTCACCCTCCGCGGGGAAGGTGATATACGAGCAGTACTTC	CASSPSAGKVIYEQYF	NA	NA	TRBV18	TRBJ2-7
TGTGCCAGCAGCCAAGATAGTACAGCCTCCTACAATGAGCAGTTCTTC	CASSQDSTASYNEQFF	NA	NA	TRBV4-2	TRBJ2-1
TGTGCCATCAGCGCATCCGGGACAGGGGCCGAGCAGTACTTC	CAISASGTGAEQYF	NA	TRBD1	TRBV10-3	TRBJ2-7
TGCAGTGCTAGAGATAGGGTCAGAAACAATGAGCAGTTCTTC	CSARDRVRNNEQFF	many	NA	TRBV20-1	TRBJ2-1